This T cell receptor (beta chain) was sequenced during a study of glioma-infiltrating T cells. V dropped 0 bases and J dropped 6 bases, with 13 bases sitting between them. Germline-derived CDR1 and CDR2 are LNHNV and YYDKDF (reference sequence). The CDR3 covers 15 residues. Amplification of TCR alpha and beta CDR3 regions from RNA used iRepertoire nested multiplex PCR. A single record per CDR3 protein comes from TCRdb applying MiXCR to the multiplex PCR reads. The profile shows some 90,000 distinct CDR3 sequences, 35% to 45% of them singletons. As concerns this clonotype: Antigen specificity is unknown. As the CDR3 is not closed by the conserved phenylalanine or tryptophan, this likely results from a read error.

Study-level results: CDR3 overlap between tissue and blood was very small. Non-neoplastic patients had below-expected tissue-blood divergence, while all gliomas exceeded expectation.

Sequenced material: glioma tissue, nonneoplastic brain tissue, or PBMCs (not recorded which). The origin of this receptor is a human donor with low-grade glioma or glioblastoma, undergoing nonglioma brain surgery, or in good health (not recorded which). The chain recombines TRBV15 with TRBJ2-3; D tentatively fits TRBD1 or TRBD2 (5 bases each). The CDR3 spells CATSRETGGDDTQYY. DNA for the CDR3: TGTGCCACCAGCAGAGAAACAGGTGGGGACGATACGCAGTATTAT.